The source of this T cell receptor (beta chain) is a study of blood T cell repertoires in COVID-19. On the study more broadly: From T cells, B-cell-depleted T cells, or PBMCs came the material, which was cDNA or gDNA.

The germline CDR1 and CDR2 sequences are SNHLY and FYNNEI. V trimming: 8 bases; J trimming: 2 bases; junction bases outside the gene matches: 3. The CDR3 contains 14 residues. Source study methods: Reference gene primer amplification in the assay estimated nucleated cell counts. Here immunoSEQ multiplex PCR was the method, and the copy in TCRdb shows in-frame clones only, minus some. V and J calls and clone size are those listed in that table; D and trimming were worked out from the DNA. Of approximately 150,000 clones in the sample, about 87% are singletons; the top ten hold under 3%. The source of this sequence is a human donor with COVID-19, enrolled during active disease. The donor label of this sample is uncertain. The specimen was peripheral blood. This chain connects TRBV2 to TRBJ2-2; the match to TRBD1 covers 9 bases. CDR3 protein: CASGDRVNTGELFF. CDR3 bases: TGTGCCAGCGGGGACAGGGTAAACACCGGGGAGCTGTTTTTT.